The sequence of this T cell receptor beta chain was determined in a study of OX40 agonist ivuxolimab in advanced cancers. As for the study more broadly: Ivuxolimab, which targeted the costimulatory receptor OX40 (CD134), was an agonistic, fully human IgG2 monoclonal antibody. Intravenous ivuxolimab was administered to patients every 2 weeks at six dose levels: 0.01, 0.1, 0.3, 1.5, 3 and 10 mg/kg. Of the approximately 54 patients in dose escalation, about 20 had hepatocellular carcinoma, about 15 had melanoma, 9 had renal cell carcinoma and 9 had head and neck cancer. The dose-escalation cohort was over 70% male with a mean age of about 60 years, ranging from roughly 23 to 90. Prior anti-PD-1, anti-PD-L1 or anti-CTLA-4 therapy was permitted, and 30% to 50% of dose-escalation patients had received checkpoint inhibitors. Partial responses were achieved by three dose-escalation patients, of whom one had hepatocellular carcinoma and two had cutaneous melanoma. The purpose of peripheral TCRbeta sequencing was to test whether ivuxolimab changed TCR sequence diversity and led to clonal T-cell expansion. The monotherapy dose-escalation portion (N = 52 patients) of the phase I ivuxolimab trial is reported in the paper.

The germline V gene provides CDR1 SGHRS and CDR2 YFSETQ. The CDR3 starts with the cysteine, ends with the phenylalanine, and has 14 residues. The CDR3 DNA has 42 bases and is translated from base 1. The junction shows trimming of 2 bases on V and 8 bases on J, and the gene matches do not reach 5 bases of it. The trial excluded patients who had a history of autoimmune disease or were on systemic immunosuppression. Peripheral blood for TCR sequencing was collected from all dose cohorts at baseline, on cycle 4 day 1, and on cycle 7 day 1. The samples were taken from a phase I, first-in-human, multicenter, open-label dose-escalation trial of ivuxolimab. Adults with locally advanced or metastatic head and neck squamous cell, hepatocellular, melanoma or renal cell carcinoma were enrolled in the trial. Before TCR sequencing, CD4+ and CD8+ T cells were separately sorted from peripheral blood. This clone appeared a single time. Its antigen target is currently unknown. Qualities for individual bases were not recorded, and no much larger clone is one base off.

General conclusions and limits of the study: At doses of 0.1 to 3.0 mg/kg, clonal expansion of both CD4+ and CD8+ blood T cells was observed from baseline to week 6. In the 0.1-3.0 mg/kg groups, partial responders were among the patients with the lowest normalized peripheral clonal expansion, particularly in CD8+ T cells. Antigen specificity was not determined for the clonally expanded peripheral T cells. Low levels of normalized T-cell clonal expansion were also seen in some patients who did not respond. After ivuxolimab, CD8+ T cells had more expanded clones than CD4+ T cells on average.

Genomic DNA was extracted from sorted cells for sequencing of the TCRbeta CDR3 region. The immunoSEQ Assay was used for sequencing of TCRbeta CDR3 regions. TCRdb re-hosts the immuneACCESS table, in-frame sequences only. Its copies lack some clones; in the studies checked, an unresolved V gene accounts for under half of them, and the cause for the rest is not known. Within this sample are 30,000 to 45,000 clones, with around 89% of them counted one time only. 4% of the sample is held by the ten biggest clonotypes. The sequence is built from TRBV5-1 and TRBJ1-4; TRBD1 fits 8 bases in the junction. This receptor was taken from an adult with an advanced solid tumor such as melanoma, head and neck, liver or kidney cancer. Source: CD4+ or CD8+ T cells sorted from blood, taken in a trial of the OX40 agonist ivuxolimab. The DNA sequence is TGCGCCAGCAGCTTTTTACAGGGGGGAGAAAAACTGTTTTTT. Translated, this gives CASSFLQGGEKLFF. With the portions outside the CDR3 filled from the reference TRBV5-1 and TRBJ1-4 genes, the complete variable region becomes KAGVTQTPRYLIKTRGQQVTLSCSPISGHRSVSWYQQTPGQGLQFLFEYFSETQRNKGNFPGRFSGRQFSNSRSEMNVSTLELGDSALYLCASSFLQGGEKLFFGSGTQLSVL.